The next 28 T cell receptor beta chains were all read from a single sample in a study of blood T cell repertoires in COVID-19. Clones were sequenced by immunoSEQ multiplex PCR, and TCRdb holds only the in-frame ones, with some missing. The data show 200,000 to 300,000 clones, about 90% seen once. Sequencing was performed on peripheral blood. The receptors come from a man aged 60 to 69 who had recovered from COVID-19.

This clone was observed a single time. This chain connects TRBV10-3 to TRBJ2-3, with 8 bases fitting TRBD2. CDR3 size: 14 residues. The J segment lost 4 bases and the V segment lost 8 bases, leaving 8 bases of the junction unmatched. Germline V gene sequence: CDR1 ENHRY, CDR2 SYGVKD. In nucleotides, the CDR3 is TGTGCCATCTCGGGGGGGGCTGGAGCAGATACGCAGTATTTT. Translated, it gives CAISGGAGADTQYF.

This clone was seen a handful of times. This sequence joins TRBV6-5 and TRBJ1-5; 7 bases are a match to TRBD1. This CDR3 region has 14 residues. The trim removed 6 bases at V and 5 bases at J, leaving 7 bases unmatched. Germline V gene data show CDR1 as MNHEY and CDR2 as SVGAGI. This CDR3 reads CASSDRGRDQPQHF. CDR3 in DNA: TGTGCCAGCAGCGATAGGGGGCGCGATCAGCCCCAGCATTTT.

V and J are TRBV11-2 and TRBJ2-2; D may be TRBD1 (5 bases). Deletions cut 5 bases from V and 6 bases from J, with 13 bases between. This CDR3 has 14 residues. Germline lookup yields CDR1 SGHAT and CDR2 FQNNGV. CDR3 DNA sequence: TGTGCCAGCAGCCACGGAGACAGCCCCGGGGAGCTGTTTTTT. Its protein is CASSHGDSPGELFF.

This sequence joins TRBV11-2 and TRBJ2-7; the D is unclear. Germline-derived CDR1 and CDR2 are SGHAT and FQNNGV. This CDR3 has 12 amino acids. V was cut by 6 bases and J by 3 bases, with 9 bases left in between. The CDR3 sequence: CASRTYGYEQYF. The CDR3 DNA is TGTGCCAGCAGAACCTACGGCTACGAGCAGTACTTC.

This clone occurred once. The V and J genes are TRBV7-8 and TRBJ1-2; D possibly corresponds to TRBD1 (5 bases). The germline V and J ends were trimmed by 2 bases and 7 bases, with 17 bases remaining between them. Germline V lookup: CDR1 SGHVS, CDR2 FQNEAQ. This CDR3 comprises 15 residues. The DNA for the CDR3 is TGTGCCAGCAGCTTAATGGGTCAGGGCATTAGTGGCTACACCTTC. Its protein is CASSLMGQGISGYTF.

The chain recombines TRBV19 with TRBJ1-1; D gene uncertain. The CDR3 spans 13 residues. The germline V gene encodes CDR1 LNHDA and CDR2 SQIVND (reference sequence). Trimming cost V 4 bases and J 6 bases, with 12 bases left between them. Here the CDR3 DNA reads TGTGCCAGTAGTACCTCCGGGTCGCCTGAAGCTTTCTTT. Its protein product is CASSTSGSPEAFF.

V and J are TRBV29-1 and TRBJ1-1; 12 bases line up with TRBD1. With 7 bases clipped from V and 0 bases from J, the junction kept 15 bases outside the gene matches. This CDR3 has 18 amino acids. Germline V gene lookup returns CDR1 SQVTM and CDR2 ANQGSEA. The CDR3: CSASGTGGYRSMNTEAFF. CDR3 bases: TGCAGCGCTTCCGGGACAGGGGGCTATCGGTCCATGAACACTGAAGCTTTCTTT.

V gene TRBV19 combines with J gene TRBJ1-6; TRBD1 aligns across 10 bases. This CDR3 contains 17 residues. The germline CDR1 and CDR2 sequences are LNHDA and SQIVND (reference sequence). After removal of 6 bases from V and 0 bases from J, the junction contained 5 bases not matched to a gene. The CDR3 DNA reads as TGTGCCAGTAGATATAGGACAGGGGGCTCCTATAATTCACCCCTCCACTTT. Protein product: CASRYRTGGSYNSPLHF. The full variable domain, rest sourced from reference TRBV19 and TRBJ1-6, is DGGITQSPKYLFRKEGQNVTLSCEQNLNHDAMYWYRQDPGQGLRLIYYSQIVNDFQKGDIAEGYSVSREKKESFPLTVTSAQKNPTAFYLCASRYRTGGSYNSPLHFGNGTRLTVT.

The chain combines TRBV7-9 with TRBJ1-5, with unresolved D. Trimming took off 4 bases at V and 3 bases at J, with 4 bases between the two ends. The germline V gene encodes CDR1 SEHNR and CDR2 FQNEAQ (reference sequence). CDR3 length: 12 residues. The CDR3 protein is CASSSNNQPQHF. The CDR3 DNA reads TGTGCCAGCAGCTCCAACAATCAGCCCCAGCATTTT.

V usage is TRBV5-1 and J usage is TRBJ2-3; 10 nucleotides agree with TRBD2. Germline CDR1 reads SGHRS; CDR2 reads YFSETQ. The CDR3 extends over 17 amino acids. The V gene end was trimmed by 3 bases and the J gene end by 2 bases; junction bases not matched to a gene: 9. The CDR3 sequence: CASSSTLAGAHTDTQYF. The CDR3 bases are TGCGCCAGCAGCTCAACGCTAGCGGGGGCCCACACAGATACGCAGTATTTT.

This chain links TRBV13 with TRBJ2-5, with TRBD2 as a possible D gene (6 bases). Per germline, CDR1 PRHDT and CDR2 FYEKMQ (reference sequence). CDR3 length equals 15 residues. V lost 5 bases and J 1 base, leaving 14 bases between the germline ends. This CDR3 is CASSGRGRTQETQYF. The CDR3 DNA is TGTGCCAGCAGCGGACGTGGGAGGACCCAAGAGACCCAGTACTTC.

J is TRBJ2-1 and V is TRBV3-1 (or the pseudogene TRBV3-2); tentatively, D is TRBD2 (6 bases). Germline assignment: CDR1 LGHDT and CDR2 YNNKEL (reference sequence). The CDR3 loop spans 15 amino acids. V was trimmed by 1 base and J by 0 bases, leaving 7 bases between them. CDR3 DNA: TGTGCCAGCAGCCAAGCGCGGGGCTCCTACAATGAGCAGTTCTTC. Amino acids: CASSQARGSYNEQFF.

The V gene is TRBV12-3 or TRBV12-4, the J gene TRBJ1-1, with a possible D match to TRBD1 (6 bases). The V end was cut by 6 bases, the J end by 8 bases, with 10 bases between. CDR3 size: 11 residues. CDR3 region: CASRRQEEAFF. The CDR3 DNA follows: TGTGCCAGCAGGCGACAGGAGGAAGCTTTCTTT.

This clone was picked up one time. V is TRBV10-3 and J is TRBJ2-3; D is possibly TRBD2 (6 bases). This CDR3 is 12 amino acids long. The germline CDR1 and CDR2 sequences are ENHRY and SYGVKD. V lost 11 bases to trimming and J lost 3 bases, with 12 bases between them. The CDR3 is CASWRGTDTQYF. CDR3 bases: TGTGCCTCCTGGCGGGGAACAGATACGCAGTATTTT.

The chain uses TRBV9 and TRBJ1-2; 8 nucleotides match TRBD1. CDR3 length equals 17 residues. V was clipped by 1 base and J by 8 bases; unmatched bases: 16. Germline CDR1 is SGDLS and CDR2 is YYNGEE. The CDR3 is CASSVRIGLAGTGGYTF. As DNA, the CDR3 is TGTGCCAGCAGCGTAAGAATTGGTTTGGCAGGGACAGGAGGCTACACCTTC.

This chain connects TRBV5-6 to TRBJ1-5; D perhaps matches TRBD1 (5 bases). This CDR3 is built from 15 residues. The V end was cut by 4 bases, the J end by 3 bases, with 14 bases between. Germline CDR1 reads SGHDT; CDR2 reads YYEEEE. The DNA for the CDR3 is TGTGCCAGCAGCCCGGCGGGGCGGAACAATCAGCCCCAGCATTTT. Encoded protein: CASSPAGRNNQPQHF.

The rearrangement uses TRBV5-1 and TRBJ1-2, with D possibly TRBD1 on 5 matching bases. Germline lookup yields CDR1 SGHRS and CDR2 YFSETQ. V lost 0 bases and J 6 bases, leaving 12 bases between the germline ends. CDR3 length: 14 residues. The CDR3 DNA reads as TGCGCCAGCAGCTTGGCAGGGAAGGGGAATGGCTACACCTTC. Its protein is CASSLAGKGNGYTF.

CDR3 amino acids: CATNQGQGAIGELFF. CDR3 nucleotide sequence: TGTGCCACCAATCAGGGACAGGGGGCTATCGGGGAGCTGTTTTTT. This rearrangement joins TRBV24-1 to TRBJ2-2; 12 nucleotides match TRBD1. From germline, CDR1 is KGHDR and CDR2 SFDVKD. V lost 8 bases and J lost 7; bases outside the gene matches: 7. CDR3 size: 15 residues.

The J gene is TRBJ1-1, the V gene TRBV10-3; D not certain. The germline V gene has CDR1 ENHRY and CDR2 SYGVKD. The CDR3 is 13 residues long. The V end was cut by 4 bases, the J end by 7 bases, with 13 bases between. Here the CDR3 reads CAISGQAGLEAFF. The CDR3, as DNA: TGTGCCATCAGTGGGCAGGCCGGCCTTGAAGCTTTCTTT.

A note on this clone: Other DNA sequences in this sample translate to the same CDR3. The chain uses TRBV27 and TRBJ1-6; 7 bases are a match to TRBD1. The V and J ends lost 3 bases and 7 bases, in that order; junction bases with no gene match: 3. The CDR3 has 14 residues. Germline-derived CDR1 and CDR2 are MNHEY and SMNVEV (reference sequence). CDR3 DNA sequence: TGTGCCAGCAGTTTCCTACAGGGGAATTCACCCCTCCACTTT. The encoded protein is CASSFLQGNSPLHF.

The CDR3 loop reads CATSRDRFILGTGYNEQFF. The DNA for the CDR3 is TGTGCCACCAGCAGAGATCGCTTTATCTTGGGGACAGGGTACAATGAGCAGTTCTTC. The V call is TRBV15, the J call TRBJ2-1; the match to TRBD1 covers 9 bases. Trimming cost V 0 bases and J 4 bases; bases outside gene matches: 13. Germline V gene lookup returns CDR1 LNHNV and CDR2 YYDKDF (reference sequence). The CDR3 loop spans 19 amino acids.

The chain couples TRBV5-1 to TRBJ2-3, with D unclear. The CDR3 contains 12 residues. V lost 4 bases, J lost 4 bases, and 7 bases lay in between. Germline values: CDR1 SGHRS, CDR2 YFSETQ. CDR3 amino acids: CASSEQADTQYF. The CDR3 DNA reads TGCGCCAGCAGCGAGCAAGCAGATACGCAGTATTTT.

J is TRBJ1-5 and V is TRBV15, with D possibly matching TRBD1 (5 bases). The CDR3 totals 16 residues. Germline lookup yields CDR1 LNHNV and CDR2 YYDKDF (reference sequence). V dropped 0 bases and J dropped 7 bases, with 16 bases sitting between them. CDR3 nucleotide sequence: TGTGCCACCAGCAGAGATACTACGTGGGGCGTCCAGCCCCAGCATTTT. It translates to CATSRDTTWGVQPQHF. Filled out from reference TRBV15 and TRBJ1-5, the complete variable domain reads DAMVIQNPRYQVTQFGKPVTLSCSQTLNHNVMYWYQQKSSQAPKLLFHYYDKDFNNEADTPDNFQSRRPNTSFCFLDIRSPGLGDTAMYLCATSRDTTWGVQPQHFGDGTRLSIL.

The CDR3 loop is CASKASTTNEKLFF. CDR3 bases: TGTGCCAGCAAAGCGAGTACAACTAATGAAAAACTGTTTTTT. This chain joins TRBV5-4 and TRBJ1-4; D ambiguous. Trimming removed 6 bases from V and 0 bases from J, with 9 bases in between. The CDR3 is made up of 14 amino acids. Germline V CDR1 and CDR2: SGHNT, YYREEE (reference sequence). The whole variable domain, filled in from reference TRBV5-4 and TRBJ1-4, reads ETGVTQSPTHLIKTRGQQVTLRCSSQSGHNTVSWYQQALGQGPQFIFQYYREEENGRGNFPPRFSGLQFPNYSSELNVNALELDDSALYLCASKASTTNEKLFFGSGTQLSVL.

This rearrangement joins TRBV10-3 to TRBJ1-5, with D possibly matching TRBD1 (6 bases). The germline gives CDR1 ENHRY, CDR2 SYGVKD. This CDR3 contains 15 residues. V lost 5 bases, J lost 6 bases, and 17 bases lay in between. CDR3 amino acids: CAISITGSGSQPQHF. The CDR3 nucleotides read TGTGCCATCAGTATCACAGGGAGCGGGAGTCAGCCCCAGCATTTT.

The rearrangement uses TRBV19 and TRBJ1-3; TRBD1 is a possible D gene (6 bases). CDR1 is LNHDA, CDR2 SQIVND, per germline (reference sequence). The V gene lost 10 bases and the J gene lost 2 bases, with 9 bases spanning the gap. This CDR3 comprises 12 residues. This CDR3 reads CAIEGAGNTIYF. The CDR3 region has the DNA TGTGCCATCGAGGGGGCTGGAAACACCATATATTTT.

The chain links TRBV5-1 to TRBJ2-3; 11 bases match TRBD2. With 4 bases clipped from V and 5 bases from J, the junction kept 12 bases outside the gene matches. The V gene's germline CDR1 is SGHRS and CDR2 YFSETQ. This CDR3 contains 17 residues. The CDR3 region is CASSKDPSGGYGDTQYF. Here the CDR3 DNA reads TGCGCCAGCAGCAAGGACCCTAGCGGGGGGTATGGAGATACGCAGTATTTT.

The V and J genes are TRBV7-9 and TRBJ2-7; D is perhaps TRBD1 (6 bases). CDR3 length: 11 residues. The V gene's germline CDR1 is SEHNR and CDR2 FQNEAQ (reference sequence). V was pared by 7 bases and J by 9 bases, with 13 bases between. The CDR3 sequence: CASTTGFGQYF. CDR3 nucleotide sequence: TGTGCCAGCACCACAGGGTTTGGGCAGTACTTC.